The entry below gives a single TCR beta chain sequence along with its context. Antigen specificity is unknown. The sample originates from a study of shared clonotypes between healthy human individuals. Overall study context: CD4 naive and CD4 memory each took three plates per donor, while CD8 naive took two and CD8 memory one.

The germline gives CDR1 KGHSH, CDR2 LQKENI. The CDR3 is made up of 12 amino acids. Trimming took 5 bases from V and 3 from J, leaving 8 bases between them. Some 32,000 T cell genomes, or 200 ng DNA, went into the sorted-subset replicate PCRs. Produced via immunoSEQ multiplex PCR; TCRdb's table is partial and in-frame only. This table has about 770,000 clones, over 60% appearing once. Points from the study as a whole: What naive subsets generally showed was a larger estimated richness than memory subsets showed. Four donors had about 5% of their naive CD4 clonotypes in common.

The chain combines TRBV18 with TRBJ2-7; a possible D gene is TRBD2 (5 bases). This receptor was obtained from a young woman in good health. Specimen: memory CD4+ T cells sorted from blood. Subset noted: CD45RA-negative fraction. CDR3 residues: CASSSEDYEQYF. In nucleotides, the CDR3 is TGTGCCAGCTCATCGGAGGACTACGAGCAGTACTTC.